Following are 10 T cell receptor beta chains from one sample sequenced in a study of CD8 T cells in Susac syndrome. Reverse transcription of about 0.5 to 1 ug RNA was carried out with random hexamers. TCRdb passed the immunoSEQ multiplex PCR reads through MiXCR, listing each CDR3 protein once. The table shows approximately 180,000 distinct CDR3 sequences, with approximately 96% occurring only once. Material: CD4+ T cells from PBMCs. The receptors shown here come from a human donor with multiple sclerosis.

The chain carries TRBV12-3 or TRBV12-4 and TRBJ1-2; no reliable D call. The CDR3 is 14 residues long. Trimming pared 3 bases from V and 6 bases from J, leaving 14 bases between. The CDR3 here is CASSFSGGFDGYTF. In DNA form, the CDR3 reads TGTGCCAGCAGTTTCTCAGGCGGGTTCGATGGCTACACCTTC.

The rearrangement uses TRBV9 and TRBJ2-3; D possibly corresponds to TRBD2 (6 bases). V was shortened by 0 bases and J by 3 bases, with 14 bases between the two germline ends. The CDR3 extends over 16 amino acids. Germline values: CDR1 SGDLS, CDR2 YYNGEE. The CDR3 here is CASSVDPGGLTDTQYF. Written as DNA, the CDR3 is TGTGCCAGCAGCGTAGACCCTGGCGGACTAACAGATACGCAGTATTTT.

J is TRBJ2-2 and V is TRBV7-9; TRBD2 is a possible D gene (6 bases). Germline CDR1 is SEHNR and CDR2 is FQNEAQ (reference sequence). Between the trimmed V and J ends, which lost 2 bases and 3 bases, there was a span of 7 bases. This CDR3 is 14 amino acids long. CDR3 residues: CASSLSGHTGELFF. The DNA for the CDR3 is TGTGCCAGCAGCTTAAGCGGGCACACCGGGGAGCTGTTTTTT.

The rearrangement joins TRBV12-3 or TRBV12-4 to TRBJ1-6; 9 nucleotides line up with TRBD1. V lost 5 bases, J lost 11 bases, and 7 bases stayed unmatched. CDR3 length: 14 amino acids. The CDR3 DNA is TGTGCCAGCAGTCTCGGGACAGGGATTGCACCCCTCCACTTT. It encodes CASSLGTGIAPLHF.

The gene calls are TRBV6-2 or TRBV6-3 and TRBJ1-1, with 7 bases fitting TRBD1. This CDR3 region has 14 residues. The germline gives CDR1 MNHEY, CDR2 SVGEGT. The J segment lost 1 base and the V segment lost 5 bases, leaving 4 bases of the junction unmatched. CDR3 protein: CASSDHRGNTEAFF. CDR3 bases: TGTGCCAGCAGTGACCACAGGGGGAACACTGAAGCTTTCTTT.

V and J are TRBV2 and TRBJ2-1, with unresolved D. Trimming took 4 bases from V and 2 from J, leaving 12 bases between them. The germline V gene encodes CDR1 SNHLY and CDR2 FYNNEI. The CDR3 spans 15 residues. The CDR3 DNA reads TGTGCCAGCAGTGGACCCCCGGGTACCTACAATGAGCAGTTCTTC. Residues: CASSGPPGTYNEQFF.

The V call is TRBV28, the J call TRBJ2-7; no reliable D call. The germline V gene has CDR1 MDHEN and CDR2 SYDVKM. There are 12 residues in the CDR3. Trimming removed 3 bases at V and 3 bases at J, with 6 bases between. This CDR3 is CASSFPRYEQYF. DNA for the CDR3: TGTGCCAGCAGTTTCCCACGCTACGAGCAGTACTTC.

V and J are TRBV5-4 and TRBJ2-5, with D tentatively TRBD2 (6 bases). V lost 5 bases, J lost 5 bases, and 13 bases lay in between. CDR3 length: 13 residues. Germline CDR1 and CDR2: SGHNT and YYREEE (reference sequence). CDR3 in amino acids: CASSVWSGETQYF. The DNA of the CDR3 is TGTGCCAGCAGTGTTTGGAGCGGGGAGACCCAGTACTTC. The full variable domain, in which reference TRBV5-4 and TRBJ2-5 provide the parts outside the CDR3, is ETGVTQSPTHLIKTRGQQVTLRCSSQSGHNTVSWYQQALGQGPQFIFQYYREEENGRGNFPPRFSGLQFPNYSSELNVNALELDDSALYLCASSVWSGETQYFGPGTRLLVL.

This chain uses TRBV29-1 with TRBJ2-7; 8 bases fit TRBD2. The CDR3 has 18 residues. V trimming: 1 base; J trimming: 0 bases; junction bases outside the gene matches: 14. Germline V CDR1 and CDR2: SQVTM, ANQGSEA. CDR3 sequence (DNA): TGCAGCGTTGAAGGAAACCTCGCGGGGGGATCCTACTCCTACGAGCAGTACTTC. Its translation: CSVEGNLAGGSYSYEQYF.

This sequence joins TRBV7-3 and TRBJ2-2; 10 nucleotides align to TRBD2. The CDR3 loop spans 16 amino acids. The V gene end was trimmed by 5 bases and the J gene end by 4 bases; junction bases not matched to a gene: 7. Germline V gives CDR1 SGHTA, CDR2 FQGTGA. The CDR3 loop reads CASSAARLAGTGELFF. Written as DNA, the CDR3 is TGTGCCAGCAGCGCCGCGAGACTAGCGGGCACCGGGGAGCTGTTTTTT.